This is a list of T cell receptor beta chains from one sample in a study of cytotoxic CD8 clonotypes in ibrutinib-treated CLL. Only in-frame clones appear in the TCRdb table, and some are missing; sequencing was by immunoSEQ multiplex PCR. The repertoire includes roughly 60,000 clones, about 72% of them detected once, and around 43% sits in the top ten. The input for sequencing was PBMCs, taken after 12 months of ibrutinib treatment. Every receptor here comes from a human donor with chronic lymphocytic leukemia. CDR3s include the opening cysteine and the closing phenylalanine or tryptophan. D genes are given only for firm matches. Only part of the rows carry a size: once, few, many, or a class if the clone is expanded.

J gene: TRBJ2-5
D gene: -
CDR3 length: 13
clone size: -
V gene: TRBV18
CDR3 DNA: TGTGCCAGCTCACCACGGGCTGGGGAGACCCAGTACTTC
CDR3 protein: CASSPRAGETQYF

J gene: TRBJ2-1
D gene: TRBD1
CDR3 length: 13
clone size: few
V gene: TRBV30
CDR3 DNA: TGTGCCTGTCAGGGGGACGCCTACAATGAGCAGTTCTTC
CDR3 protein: CACQGDAYNEQFF

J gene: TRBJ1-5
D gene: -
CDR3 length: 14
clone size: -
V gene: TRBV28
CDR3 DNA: TGTGCCAGCAGTTTGCTTTCGGGAGTTCAGCCCCAGCATTTT
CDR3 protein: CASSLLSGVQPQHF

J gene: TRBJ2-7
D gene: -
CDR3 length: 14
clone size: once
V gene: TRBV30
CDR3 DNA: TGTGCCTGGAGTGTAGGAGCGAGCTCCTACGAGCAGTACTTC
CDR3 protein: CAWSVGASSYEQYF

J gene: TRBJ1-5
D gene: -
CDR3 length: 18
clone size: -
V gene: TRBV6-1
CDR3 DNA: TGTGCCAGCAGTGAAGAGTGGCAGAGAACGTATAGCAATCAGCCCCAGCATTTT
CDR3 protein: CASSEEWQRTYSNQPQHF

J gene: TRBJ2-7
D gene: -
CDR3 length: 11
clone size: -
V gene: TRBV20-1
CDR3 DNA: TGCAGTGCTACTGAGTCCTACGAGCAGTACTTC
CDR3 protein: CSATESYEQYF

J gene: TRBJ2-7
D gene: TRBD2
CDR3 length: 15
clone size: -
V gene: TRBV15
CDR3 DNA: TGTGCCACCAGCAGAGATCGGCGGGAGGACTACGAGCAGTACTTC
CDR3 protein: CATSRDRREDYEQYF

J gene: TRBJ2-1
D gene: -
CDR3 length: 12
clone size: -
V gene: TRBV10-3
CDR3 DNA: TGTGCCATCAGTGGCCCAGGCAATGAGCAGTTCTTC
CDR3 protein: CAISGPGNEQFF

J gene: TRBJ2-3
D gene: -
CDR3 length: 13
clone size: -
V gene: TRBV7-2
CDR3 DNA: TGTGCCAGCAGCTACGGTAGGACAGATACGCAGTATTTT
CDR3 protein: CASSYGRTDTQYF

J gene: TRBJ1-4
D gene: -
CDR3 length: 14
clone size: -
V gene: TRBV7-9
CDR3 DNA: TGTGCCAGCAGCCCCGGTGGGGGTTTGGAAAAACTGTTTTTT
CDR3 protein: CASSPGGGLEKLFF

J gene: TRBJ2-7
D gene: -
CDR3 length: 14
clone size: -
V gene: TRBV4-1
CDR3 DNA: TGCGCCAGCAGCCCTGGCGACAGATTCTACGAGCAGTACTTC
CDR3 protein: CASSPGDRFYEQYF

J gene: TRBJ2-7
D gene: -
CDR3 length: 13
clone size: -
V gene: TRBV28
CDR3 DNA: TGTGCCAGCAGTTCTGGACAAGAATACGAGCAGTACTTC
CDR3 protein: CASSSGQEYEQYF

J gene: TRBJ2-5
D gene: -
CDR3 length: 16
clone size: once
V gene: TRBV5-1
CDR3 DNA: TGCGCCAGCAGCCTGGGTTCGCAGGGTGTAAGAGAGACCCAGTACTTC
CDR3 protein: CASSLGSQGVRETQYF

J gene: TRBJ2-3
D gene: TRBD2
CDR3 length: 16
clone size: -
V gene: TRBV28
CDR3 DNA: TGTGCCAGCAGTTTCCTAGCGGGAGGATTTGGCGATACGCAGTATTTT
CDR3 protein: CASSFLAGGFGDTQYF

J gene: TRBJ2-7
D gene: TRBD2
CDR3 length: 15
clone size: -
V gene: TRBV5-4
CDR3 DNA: TGTGCCAGCAGCCCGTGGACTAGCGGGAGGTTCGAGCAGTACTTC
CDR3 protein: CASSPWTSGRFEQYF

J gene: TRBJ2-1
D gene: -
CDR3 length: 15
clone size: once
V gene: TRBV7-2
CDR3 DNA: TGTGCCAGCAGCCAAGACCACAGCTCCTACAATGAGCAGTTCTTC
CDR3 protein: CASSQDHSSYNEQFF

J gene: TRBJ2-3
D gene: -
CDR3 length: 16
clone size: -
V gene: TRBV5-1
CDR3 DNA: TGCGCCAGCAGCCGGCAGGGCAGTGGGAGCACAGATACGCAGTATTTT
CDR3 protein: CASSRQGSGSTDTQYF

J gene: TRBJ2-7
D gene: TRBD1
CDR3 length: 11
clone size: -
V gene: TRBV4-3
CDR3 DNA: TGCGCCAGCAGCCAAGGGGGACAGAGTTACTTC
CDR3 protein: CASSQGGQSYF

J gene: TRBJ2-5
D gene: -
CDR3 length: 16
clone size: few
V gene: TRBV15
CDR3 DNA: TGTGCCACCAGCAGTGGGCTGATTGGGGGAGATGAGACCCAGTACTTC
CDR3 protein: CATSSGLIGGDETQYF

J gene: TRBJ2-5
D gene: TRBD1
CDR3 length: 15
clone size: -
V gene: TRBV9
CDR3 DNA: TGTGCCAGCAGCGCGCCGGGACAGGGTGAAGAGACCCAGTACTTC
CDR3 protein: CASSAPGQGEETQYF

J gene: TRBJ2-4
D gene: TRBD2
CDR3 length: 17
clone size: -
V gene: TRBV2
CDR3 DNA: TGTGCCAGCAGTTTGACGTCCACCAGCATGAGCGGGAGCTCTCAGTACTTC
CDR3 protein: CASSLTSTSMSGSSQYF

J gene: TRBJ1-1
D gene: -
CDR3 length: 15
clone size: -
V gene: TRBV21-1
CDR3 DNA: TGTGCCAGCAGCAAAGTGGGGGCTCCCCTATTAGGGGCTTTCTTT
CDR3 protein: CASSKVGAPLLGAFF